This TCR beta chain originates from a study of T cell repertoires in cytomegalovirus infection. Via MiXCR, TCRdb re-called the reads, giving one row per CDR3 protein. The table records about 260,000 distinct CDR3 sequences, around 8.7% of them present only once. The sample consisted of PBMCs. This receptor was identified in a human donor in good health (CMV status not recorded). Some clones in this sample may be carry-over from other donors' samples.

CDR3 bases: TGTGCCAGCAGTTACTCGGGGGAGAGGGGAAAACTGTTTTTT. Its protein product is CASSYSGERGKLFF. V and J are TRBV6-6 and TRBJ1-4, with a tentative D call TRBD1 (5 bases). The CDR3 loop spans 14 amino acids. The V end was cut by 0 bases, the J end by 10 bases, with 12 bases between. Looked up from germline, CDR1 is MNHNY and CDR2 is SVGAGI (reference sequence).